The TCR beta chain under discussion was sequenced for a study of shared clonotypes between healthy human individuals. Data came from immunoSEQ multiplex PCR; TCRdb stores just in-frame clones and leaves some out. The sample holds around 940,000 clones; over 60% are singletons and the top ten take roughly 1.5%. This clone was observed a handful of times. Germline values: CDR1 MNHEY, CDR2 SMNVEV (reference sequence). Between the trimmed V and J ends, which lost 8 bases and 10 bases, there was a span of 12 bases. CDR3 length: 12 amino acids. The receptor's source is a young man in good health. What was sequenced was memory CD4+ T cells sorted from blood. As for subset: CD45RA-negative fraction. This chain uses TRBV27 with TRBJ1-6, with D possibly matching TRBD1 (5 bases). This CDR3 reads CASWTIRSPLHF. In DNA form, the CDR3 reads TGTGCCAGCTGGACAATCCGATCACCCCTCCACTTT.